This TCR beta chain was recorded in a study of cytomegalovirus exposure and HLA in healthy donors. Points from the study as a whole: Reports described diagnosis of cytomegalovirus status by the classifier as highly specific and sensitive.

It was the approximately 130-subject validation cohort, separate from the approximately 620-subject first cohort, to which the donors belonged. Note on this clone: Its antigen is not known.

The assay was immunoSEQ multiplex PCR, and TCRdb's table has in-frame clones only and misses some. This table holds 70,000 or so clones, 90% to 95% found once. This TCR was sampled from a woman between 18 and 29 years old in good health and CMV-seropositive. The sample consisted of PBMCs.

The CDR3 DNA is TGTGCCAGCAGTTCGTACAGGGAAGTGGGCGAAAAACTGTTTTTT. Amino acid sequence: CASSSYREVGEKLFF. The chain combines TRBV27 with TRBJ1-4, with D tentatively TRBD1 (6 bases). Deletions cut 4 bases from V and 8 bases from J, with 17 bases between. CDR1 MNHEY and CDR2 SMNVEV come from the germline V gene (reference sequence). The length of the CDR3 is 15 residues.